The 32 T cell receptor beta chains in this list originate from one sample, sequenced in a study of Graves' ophthalmopathy and Graves' hyperthyroidism. For repertoire sequencing, the TCR beta CDR3 regions were amplified from RNA transcripts. Following a first-round RT-PCR that used HTBI primers, a second-round multiplex PCR was carried out. Using its own MiXCR run on the multiplex PCR reads, TCRdb lists one record per CDR3 protein. This sample has under 800,000 distinct CDR3 sequences, with 20% to 25% found just once. The sample comprised peripheral blood. All receptors derive from a woman between 18 and 29 years old with stable Graves' hyperthyroidism. Some clones in this sample may be carry-over from other donors' samples.

This chain joins TRBV6-5 and TRBJ2-7; D ambiguous. V lost 0 bases and J 3 bases, leaving 15 bases between the germline ends. The CDR3 consists of 16 residues. Germline CDR1 MNHEY, CDR2 SVGAGI. CDR3 nucleotides: TGTGCCAGCAGTTACTCGATGAGCCCCCCAATCTACGAGCAGTACTTC. Protein sequence: CASSYSMSPPIYEQYF.

This clonotype was seen many times. The chain recombines TRBV6-5 with TRBJ1-1; D gene ambiguous. The CDR3 has 15 amino acids. Per the germline V gene, CDR1 is MNHEY and CDR2 is SVGAGI. V was pared by 0 bases and J by 0 bases, with 8 bases between. DNA of the CDR3: TGTGCCAGCAGTTACTCGGCGGTTATGAACACTGAAGCTTTCTTT. The encoded protein is CASSYSAVMNTEAFF.

This clonotype was observed a handful of times. The V call is TRBV11-2, the J call TRBJ2-7; TRBD1 matches 8 bases. The CDR3 runs to 17 residues. V was pared by 4 bases and J by 2 bases, with 13 bases of the junction left unmatched. CDR1 is SGHAT, CDR2 FQNNGV, per germline. The CDR3 DNA reads as TGTGCCAGCAGCTACACGTATCTTGGGACAGGCGCCTACGAGCAGTACTTC. Encoded protein: CASSYTYLGTGAYEQYF. The full variable domain, completed using reference TRBV11-2 and TRBJ2-7, is EAGVAQSPRYKIIEKRQSVAFWCNPISGHATLYWYQQILGQGPKLLIQFQNNGVVDDSQLPKDRFSAERLKGVDSTLKIQPAKLEDSAVYLCASSYTYLGTGAYEQYFGPGTRLTVT.

The gene calls are TRBV6-5 and TRBJ2-5; no clear D. Germline V lookup: CDR1 MNHEY, CDR2 SVGAGI. The V and J ends lost 2 bases and 4 bases respectively, with 11 bases between them. This CDR3 has 14 residues. CDR3 DNA sequence: TGTGCCAGCAGTTACCCCGGCCCCGGAGAGACCCAGTACTTC. Protein: CASSYPGPGETQYF.

On this clonotype: At one of its ends the junction is not consistent with the germline gene, which may arise from a read error. The chain combines TRBV30 with TRBJ2-7; D is perhaps TRBD1 or TRBD2 (5 bases each). Germline V lookup: CDR1 GTSNPN, CDR2 SVGIG (reference sequence). This CDR3 contains 13 residues. The CDR3 protein is CAWSGDGGYEQCF. For the CDR3, the DNA is TGTGCCTGGAGTGGGGACGGAGGCTACGAGCAGTGCTTC.

This CDR3 is CASSSTTGAANGYTF. In DNA, the CDR3 is TGCGCCAGCAGCTCAACAACAGGGGCCGCGAATGGCTACACCTTC. This sequence joins TRBV5-1 and TRBJ1-2; 7 bases fit TRBD1. J gave up 6 bases and V 3 bases, and 11 bases lay outside the gene matches. The germline V gene has CDR1 SGHRS and CDR2 YFSETQ. There are 15 residues in the CDR3.

Many counts were recorded for this clonotype. The gene calls are TRBV6-2 or TRBV6-3 and TRBJ1-1; TRBD1 matches at 7 bases. The CDR3 loop spans 14 amino acids. Germline V gene data show CDR1 as MNHEY and CDR2 as SVGEGT. V was clipped by 7 bases and J by 3 bases; unmatched bases: 8. As DNA, the CDR3 is TGTGCCAGCAAAAGACAGGGCGCATACACTGAAGCTTTCTTT. Protein: CASKRQGAYTEAFF.

The V gene is TRBV12-3 or TRBV12-4, the J gene TRBJ2-7; TRBD1 matches at 9 bases. V was clipped by 6 bases and J by 4 bases; unmatched bases: 10. The CDR3 has 15 residues. The chain's CDR3 is CASRYPGQGVYEQYF. In DNA, the CDR3 is TGTGCCAGCAGATATCCGGGACAGGGTGTATACGAGCAGTACTTC.

The chain couples TRBV5-1 to TRBJ2-5; 11 positions agree with TRBD1. Germline CDR1 and CDR2: SGHRS and YFSETQ. This CDR3 comprises 16 residues. J gave up 5 bases and V 0 bases, and 6 bases lay outside the gene matches. CDR3 in DNA: TGCGCCAGCAGCTTGGGGACAGGGGGCTTATCGGAGACCCAGTACTTC. Translation: CASSLGTGGLSETQYF.

This clonotype was recorded many times. V gene TRBV10-3 combines with J gene TRBJ1-1; D remains unclear. The CDR3 has 13 residues. Trimming took off 6 bases at V and 0 bases at J, with 8 bases between the two ends. The germline V gene encodes CDR1 ENHRY and CDR2 SYGVKD. CDR3: CAISTTMNTEAFF. The DNA for the CDR3 is TGTGCCATCAGCACGACCATGAACACTGAAGCTTTCTTT.

This clonotype came up many times. This sequence joins TRBV29-1 and TRBJ1-1, with D hard to call. CDR1 and CDR2 from the germline V gene are SQVTM and ANQGSEA. The CDR3 is 13 residues long. Trimming removed 3 bases from V and 0 bases from J, with 8 bases in between. The CDR3 region is CSVEKQMNTEAFF. CDR3 nucleotides: TGCAGCGTTGAGAAACAGATGAACACTGAAGCTTTCTTT. Using reference TRBV29-1 and TRBJ1-1 for the parts outside the CDR3, the full variable domain is SAVISQKPSRDICQRGTSLTIQCQVDSQVTMMFWYRQQPGQSLTLIATANQGSEATYESGFVIDKFPISRPNLTFSTLTVSNMSPEDSSIYLCSVEKQMNTEAFFGQGTRLTVV.

This chain uses TRBV5-1 with TRBJ2-2; TRBD1 matches 8 bases. The CDR3 is 15 amino acids. V was pared by 3 bases and J by 3 bases, with 4 bases of the junction left unmatched. Germline CDR1 reads SGHRS; CDR2 reads YFSETQ. In DNA, the CDR3 is TGCGCCAGCAGCTACCGGACAGGGCACACCGGGGAGCTGTTTTTT. Translated, it gives CASSYRTGHTGELFF.

In this sample, this clonotype turned up many times. The V call is TRBV5-1, the J call TRBJ2-7, with a weak D call TRBD2 (7 bases). Deletions cut 0 bases from V and 6 bases from J, with 13 bases between. This CDR3 has 14 residues. Germline V CDR1 and CDR2: SGHRS, YFSETQ. CDR3 loop: CASSLAQGGAEQYF. CDR3 nucleotide sequence: TGCGCCAGCAGCTTGGCACAGGGAGGGGCCGAGCAGTACTTC.

A word on this clonotype: One end of the junction does not line up with germline, which may come from a read error. This chain links TRBV28 with TRBJ1-6; no definite D call. The V gene's germline CDR1 is MDHEN and CDR2 SYDVKM. The CDR3 totals 13 residues. The CDR3 spells CASGLLGYSPLHF. DNA for the CDR3: TGTGCCAGCGGTTTATTAGGGTATTCACCCCTCCACTTT.

The table lists this clonotype with many counts. This chain joins TRBV7-3 and TRBJ1-2, with a possible D match to TRBD1 (5 bases). Deletions cut 5 bases from V and 3 bases from J, with 10 bases between. The germline V gene has CDR1 SGHTA and CDR2 FQGTGA. The CDR3 spans 13 residues. The CDR3 loop is CASSERGDYGYTF. The CDR3 DNA follows: TGTGCCAGCAGCGAACGGGGGGACTATGGCTACACCTTC.

This clonotype has at least ten counts. The chain carries TRBV5-1 and TRBJ1-3; D gene ambiguous. The CDR3 runs 13 residues. Trimming removed 8 bases at V and 4 bases at J, with 13 bases between. Germline assignment: CDR1 SGHRS and CDR2 YFSETQ. The CDR3 loop is CASSSGRGNTIYF. CDR3 DNA: TGCGCCAGTTCCAGTGGAAGGGGAAACACCATATATTTT.

This clonotype was seen at least ten times. This chain links TRBV7-2 with TRBJ1-2; perhaps TRBD1 as D (6 bases). Deletions cut 2 bases from V and 1 base from J, with 11 bases between. The CDR3 sequence is 15 residues long. Germline loops: CDR1 SGHTA, CDR2 FQGNSA. CDR3 sequence reads: CASSLQGILNYGYTF. The DNA for the CDR3 is TGTGCCAGCAGCTTACAGGGGATACTTAACTATGGCTACACCTTC.

Many counts were recorded for this clonotype. This chain uses TRBV28 with TRBJ2-7; 8 bases match TRBD1. V lost 5 bases to trimming and J lost 6 bases; unmatched junction nucleotides: 12. Germline V gives CDR1 MDHEN, CDR2 SYDVKM. The CDR3 spans 15 residues. The CDR3 DNA is TGTGCCAGCAGTCCGATCCAGGGGGCGCATATCGAGCAGTACTTC. This sequence encodes CASSPIQGAHIEQYF.

At least ten counts were recorded for this clonotype. Just one base apart from a much larger clone, this may be a read error. The chain joins TRBV2 to TRBJ1-3; D gene ambiguous. The CDR3 runs to 14 residues. CDR1 and CDR2 from the germline V gene are SNHLY and FYNNEI. Trimming stripped 8 bases from V and 0 bases from J, with 11 bases between. Here the CDR3 reads CASGFGRSGNTIYF. The CDR3 bases are TGTGCCAGCGGCTTCGGTCGCTCTGGAAACACCATATATTTT.

In its sample, this clonotype was seen many times. The chain joins TRBV6-5 to TRBJ1-2; tentatively, D is TRBD1 (5 bases). The CDR3 is 16 residues long. The ends were cut back, 0 bases at V and 0 bases at J, with 11 bases in the middle. Per germline, CDR1 MNHEY and CDR2 SVGAGI. The CDR3 bases are TGTGCCAGCAGTTACTCCGGGACGGACTCTAACTATGGCTACACCTTC. This translates into CASSYSGTDSNYGYTF.

This clonotype was observed at least ten times. The V gene is TRBV30, the J gene TRBJ2-5; D is possibly TRBD1 (5 bases). The CDR3 extends over 13 amino acids. The germline gives CDR1 GTSNPN, CDR2 SVGIG (reference sequence). V lost 0 bases to trimming and J lost 4 bases, with 9 bases between them. The CDR3 here is CAWSVQGAETQYF. As DNA, the CDR3 is TGTGCCTGGAGTGTACAAGGGGCAGAGACCCAGTACTTC.

This clonotype was seen repeatedly, ten times or more. The chain couples TRBV20-1 to TRBJ1-5; D is unresolved. The CDR3 contains 15 residues. Between the trimmed V and J ends, which lost 0 bases and 6 bases, there was a span of 15 bases. Germline values: CDR1 DFQATT, CDR2 SNEGSKA (reference sequence). The CDR3 region is CSARDPLPGGQPQHF. CDR3 in DNA: TGCAGTGCTAGAGATCCACTTCCAGGCGGTCAGCCCCAGCATTTT.

This clonotype was observed at least ten times. V is TRBV29-1 and J is TRBJ1-2; TRBD1 is a possible D gene (5 bases). Trimming shortened V by 0 bases and J by 6 bases, and 8 bases separated the two germline ends. Germline lookup yields CDR1 SQVTM and CDR2 ANQGSEA. The CDR3 is made up of 12 amino acids. In nucleotides, the CDR3 is TGCAGCGTTGAAGATGAGGGGAATGGCTACACCTTC. Amino acid sequence: CSVEDEGNGYTF.

There are many counts of this clonotype. The J gene is TRBJ2-2, the V gene TRBV6-1; 9 bases map to TRBD1. Germline-derived CDR1 and CDR2 are MNHNS and SASEGT. CDR3 length: 14 amino acids. Trimming removed 6 bases from V and 6 bases from J; junction bases left unmatched: 5. The CDR3 loop reads CASRPGQGSGELFF. In DNA, the CDR3 is TGTGCCAGCAGACCGGGACAGGGCTCCGGGGAGCTGTTTTTT.

CDR3 DNA sequence: TGTGCCAGCAGGAGGGGGGGCGCCAGCACCGGGGAGCTGTTTTTT. It translates to CASRRGGASTGELFF. The genes are TRBV6-1 and TRBJ2-2; tentatively, D is TRBD2 (7 bases). CDR1 and CDR2 from the germline V gene are MNHNS and SASEGT. This CDR3 region has 15 residues. V gave up 6 bases and J gave up 4 bases, with 15 bases separating them.

This clonotype has a count of ten or more. The CDR3 spells CASKDDVGAGELFF. CDR3 bases: TGTGCCAGTAAGGACGACGTTGGGGCCGGGGAGCTGTTTTTT. This chain connects TRBV19 to TRBJ2-2; D is unclear. This CDR3 contains 14 residues. Trimming left V 7 bases short and J 6 bases short, with 15 bases between. The germline V gene has CDR1 LNHDA and CDR2 SQIVND (reference sequence).

V usage is TRBV12-3 or TRBV12-4 and J usage is TRBJ2-5; possible D gene TRBD1, 6 bases. The CDR3 consists of 14 residues. V lost 6 bases and J 4 bases, leaving 15 bases between the germline ends. The CDR3 loop reads CASRRRGPTETQYF. CDR3 coding DNA: TGTGCCAGCAGGCGCAGGGGACCTACAGAGACCCAGTACTTC.

The rearrangement uses TRBV5-1 and TRBJ2-5; 7 nucleotides align to TRBD1. Looked up from germline, CDR1 is SGHRS and CDR2 is YFSETQ. The CDR3 has 15 residues. Germline trimming cut 2 bases from V and 1 base from J; bases unmatched to any gene: 5. The CDR3 nucleotides are TGCGCCAGCAGCTTACAGGGACAGTCCCAAGAGACCCAGTACTTC. Translated, it gives CASSLQGQSQETQYF.

The chain combines TRBV12-5 with TRBJ1-1, with 8 nucleotides matching TRBD1. With V trimmed by 2 bases and J by 4 bases, 3 bases remained unmatched. Germline V lookup: CDR1 LGHNT, CDR2 FRNRAP. CDR3 size: 14 residues. The CDR3 DNA follows: TGTGCTAGTGGTTTGACACAGGGGGGCACTGAAGCTTTCTTT. This encodes CASGLTQGGTEAFF.

This clonotype was recorded at least ten times. The CDR3 DNA reads as TGTGCCAGCTTGGGACAGGAGAACACCGGGGAGCTGTTTTTT. Its protein is CASLGQENTGELFF. The rearrangement links TRBV25-1 to TRBJ2-2; 8 positions match TRBD1. Germline assignment: CDR1 MGHDK and CDR2 SYGVNS. The CDR3 loop spans 14 amino acids. V shed 8 bases, J shed 1 base, and the junction held 3 bases outside the gene matches.

This clonotype was recorded many times. This rearrangement joins TRBV6-1 to TRBJ1-3; weak D call: TRBD1 (6 bases). This CDR3 contains 15 residues. Germline-derived CDR1 and CDR2 are MNHNS and SASEGT. V lost 4 bases and J lost 5, with 15 bases in between. CDR3 DNA: TGTGCCAGCAGTGGGTACAGGGATCCTAGAAACACCATATATTTT. It translates to CASSGYRDPRNTIYF.

This clonotype was recorded at least ten times. This rearrangement joins TRBV11-2 to TRBJ2-5; D is unresolved. Germline V gene lookup returns CDR1 SGHAT and CDR2 FQNNGV. This CDR3 has 15 residues. Trimming cost V 2 bases and J 1 base, with 11 bases left between them. This CDR3 is CASSLSAASQETQYF. Written as DNA, the CDR3 is TGTGCCAGCAGCTTATCGGCAGCATCCCAAGAGACCCAGTACTTC.